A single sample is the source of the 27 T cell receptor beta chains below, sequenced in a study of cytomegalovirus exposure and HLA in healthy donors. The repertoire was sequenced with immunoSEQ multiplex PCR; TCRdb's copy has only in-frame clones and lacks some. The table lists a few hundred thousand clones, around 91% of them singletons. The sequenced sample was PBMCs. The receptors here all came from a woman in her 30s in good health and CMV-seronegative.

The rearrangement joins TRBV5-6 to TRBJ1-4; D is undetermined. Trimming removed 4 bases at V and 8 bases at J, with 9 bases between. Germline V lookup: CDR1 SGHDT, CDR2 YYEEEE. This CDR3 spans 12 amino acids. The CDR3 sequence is CASSHRAEKLFF. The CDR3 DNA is TGTGCCAGCAGCCACAGAGCCGAAAAACTGTTTTTT.

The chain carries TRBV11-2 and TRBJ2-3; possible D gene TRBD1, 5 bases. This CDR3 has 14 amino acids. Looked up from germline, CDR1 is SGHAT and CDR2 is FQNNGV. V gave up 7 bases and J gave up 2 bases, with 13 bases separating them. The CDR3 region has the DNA TGTGCCAGCATCCTTATAGGGGACACAGATACGCAGTATTTT. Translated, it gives CASILIGDTDTQYF. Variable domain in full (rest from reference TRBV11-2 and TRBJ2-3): EAGVAQSPRYKIIEKRQSVAFWCNPISGHATLYWYQQILGQGPKLLIQFQNNGVVDDSQLPKDRFSAERLKGVDSTLKIQPAKLEDSAVYLCASILIGDTDTQYFGPGTRLTVL.

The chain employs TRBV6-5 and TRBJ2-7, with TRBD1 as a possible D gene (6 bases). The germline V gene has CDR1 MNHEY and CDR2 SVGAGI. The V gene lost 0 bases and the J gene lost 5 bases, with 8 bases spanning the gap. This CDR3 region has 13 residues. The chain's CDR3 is CASSYSAGDEQYF. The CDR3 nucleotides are TGTGCCAGCAGTTACTCTGCAGGGGACGAGCAGTACTTC.

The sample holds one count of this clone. Here the CDR3 reads CASRPQGQGSREQYF. CDR3 DNA: TGTGCCAGCAGGCCACAAGGACAGGGGTCGAGGGAGCAGTACTTC. This sequence joins TRBV11-2 and TRBJ2-7, with 9 nucleotides matching TRBD1. The germline CDR1 and CDR2 sequences are SGHAT and FQNNGV. J was trimmed by 7 bases and V by 6 bases; bases with no gene match: 13. This CDR3 has 15 residues.

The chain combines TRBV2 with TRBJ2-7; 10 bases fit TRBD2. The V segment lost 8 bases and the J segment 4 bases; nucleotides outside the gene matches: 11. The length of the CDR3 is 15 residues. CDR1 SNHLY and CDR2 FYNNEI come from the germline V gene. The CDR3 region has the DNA TGTGCCAGCTATCCCGGGACTAGCGATGGATACGAGCAGTACTTC. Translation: CASYPGTSDGYEQYF.

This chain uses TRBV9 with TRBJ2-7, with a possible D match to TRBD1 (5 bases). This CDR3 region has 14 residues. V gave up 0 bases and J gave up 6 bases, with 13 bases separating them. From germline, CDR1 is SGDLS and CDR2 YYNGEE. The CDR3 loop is CASSVAGARGEQYF. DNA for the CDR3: TGTGCCAGCAGCGTAGCTGGGGCGAGAGGCGAGCAGTACTTC. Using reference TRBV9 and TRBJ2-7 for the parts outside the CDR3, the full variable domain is DSGVTQTPKHLITATGQRVTLRCSPRSGDLSVYWYQQSLDQGLQFLIQYYNGEERAKGNILERFSAQQFPDLHSELNLSSLELGDSALYFCASSVAGARGEQYFGPGTRLTVT.

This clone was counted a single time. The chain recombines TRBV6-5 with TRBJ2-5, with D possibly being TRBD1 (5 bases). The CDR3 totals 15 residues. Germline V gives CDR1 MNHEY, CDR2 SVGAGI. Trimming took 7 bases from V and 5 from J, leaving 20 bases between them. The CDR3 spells CASTYGGAAFETQYF. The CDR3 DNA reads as TGTGCCAGCACCTACGGTGGGGCGGCCTTTGAGACCCAGTACTTC.

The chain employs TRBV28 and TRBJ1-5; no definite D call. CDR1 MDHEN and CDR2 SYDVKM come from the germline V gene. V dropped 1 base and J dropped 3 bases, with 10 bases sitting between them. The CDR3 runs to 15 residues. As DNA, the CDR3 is TGTGCCAGCAGTTTATCACTTACCGTCAATCAGCCCCAGCATTTT. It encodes CASSLSLTVNQPQHF.

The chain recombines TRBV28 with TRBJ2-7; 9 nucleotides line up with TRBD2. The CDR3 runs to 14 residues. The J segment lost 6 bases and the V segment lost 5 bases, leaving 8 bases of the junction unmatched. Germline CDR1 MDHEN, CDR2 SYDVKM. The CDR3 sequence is CASSVLAGAGEQYF. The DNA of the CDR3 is TGTGCCAGCAGTGTCTTAGCGGGAGCGGGCGAGCAGTACTTC.

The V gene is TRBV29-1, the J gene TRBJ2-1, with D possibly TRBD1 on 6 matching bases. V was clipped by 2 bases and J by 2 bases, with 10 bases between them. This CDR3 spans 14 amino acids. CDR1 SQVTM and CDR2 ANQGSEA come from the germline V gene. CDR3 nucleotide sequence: TGCAGCGTTGAATACAGGGACCCCTACAATGAGCAGTTCTTC. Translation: CSVEYRDPYNEQFF.

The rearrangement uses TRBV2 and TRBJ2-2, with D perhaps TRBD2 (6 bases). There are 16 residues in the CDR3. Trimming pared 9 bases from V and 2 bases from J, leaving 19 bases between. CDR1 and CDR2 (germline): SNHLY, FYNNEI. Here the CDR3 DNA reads TGTGCCAGTCTTCTTTGGGGGAGGCACAACACCGGGGAGCTGTTTTTT. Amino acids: CASLLWGRHNTGELFF.

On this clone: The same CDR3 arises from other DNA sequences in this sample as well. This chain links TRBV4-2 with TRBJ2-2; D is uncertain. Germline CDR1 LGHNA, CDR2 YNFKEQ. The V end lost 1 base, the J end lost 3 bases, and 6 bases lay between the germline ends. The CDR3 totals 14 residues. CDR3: CASSQGQYTGELFF. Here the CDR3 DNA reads TGTGCCAGCAGCCAAGGCCAATACACCGGGGAGCTGTTTTTT.

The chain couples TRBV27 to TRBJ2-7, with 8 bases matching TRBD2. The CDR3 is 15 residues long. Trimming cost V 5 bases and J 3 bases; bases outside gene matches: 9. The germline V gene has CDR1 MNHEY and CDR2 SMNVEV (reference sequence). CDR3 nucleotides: TGTGCCAGCAGTCAAGAGACTAGCGATGACTACGAGCAGTACTTC. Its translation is CASSQETSDDYEQYF.

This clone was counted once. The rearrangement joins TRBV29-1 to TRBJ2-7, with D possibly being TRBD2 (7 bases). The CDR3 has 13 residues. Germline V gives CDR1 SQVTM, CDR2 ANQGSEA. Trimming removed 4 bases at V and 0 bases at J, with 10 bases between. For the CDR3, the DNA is TGCAGCGTTGGGGGGGGCGACTCCTACGAGCAGTACTTC. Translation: CSVGGGDSYEQYF.

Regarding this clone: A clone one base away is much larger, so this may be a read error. DNA of the CDR3: TGTGCCAGCAGCACAGGGGCTGGGGCCAACGTCCTGACTTTC. Encoded protein: CASSTGAGANVLTF. The rearrangement uses TRBV6-1 and TRBJ2-6; TRBD1 aligns across 7 bases. V lost 6 bases and J lost 2; bases outside the gene matches: 1. The germline CDR1 and CDR2 sequences are MNHNS and SASEGT. This CDR3 has 14 residues.

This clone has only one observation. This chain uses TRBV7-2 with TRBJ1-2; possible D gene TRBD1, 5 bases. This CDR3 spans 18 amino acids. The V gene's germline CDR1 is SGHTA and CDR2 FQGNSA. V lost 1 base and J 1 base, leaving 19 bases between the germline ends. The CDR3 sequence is CASSLVVQATLINYGYTF. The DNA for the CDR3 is TGTGCCAGCAGCTTAGTGGTACAGGCCACGCTAATTAACTATGGCTACACCTTC.

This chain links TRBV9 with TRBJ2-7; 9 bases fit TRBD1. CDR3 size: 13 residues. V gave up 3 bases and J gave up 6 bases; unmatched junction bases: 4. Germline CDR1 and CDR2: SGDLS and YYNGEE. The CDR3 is CASSAGQGSEQYF. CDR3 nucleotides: TGTGCCAGCAGCGCCGGACAGGGGAGCGAGCAGTACTTC.

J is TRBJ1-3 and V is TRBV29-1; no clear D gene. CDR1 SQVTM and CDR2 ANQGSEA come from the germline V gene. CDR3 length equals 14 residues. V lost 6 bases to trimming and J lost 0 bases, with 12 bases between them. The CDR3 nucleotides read TGCAGCGTCCCGGACCCGATCTCTGGAAACACCATATATTTT. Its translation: CSVPDPISGNTIYF. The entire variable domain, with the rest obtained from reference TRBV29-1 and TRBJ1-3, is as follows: SAVISQKPSRDICQRGTSLTIQCQVDSQVTMMFWYRQQPGQSLTLIATANQGSEATYESGFVIDKFPISRPNLTFSTLTVSNMSPEDSSIYLCSVPDPISGNTIYFGEGSWLTVV.

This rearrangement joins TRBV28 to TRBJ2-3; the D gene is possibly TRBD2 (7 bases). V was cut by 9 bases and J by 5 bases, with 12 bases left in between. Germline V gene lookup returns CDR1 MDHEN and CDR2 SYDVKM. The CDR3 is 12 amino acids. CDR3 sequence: CASKRGGDTQYF. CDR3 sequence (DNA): TGTGCCAGTAAAAGGGGGGGAGATACGCAGTATTTT.

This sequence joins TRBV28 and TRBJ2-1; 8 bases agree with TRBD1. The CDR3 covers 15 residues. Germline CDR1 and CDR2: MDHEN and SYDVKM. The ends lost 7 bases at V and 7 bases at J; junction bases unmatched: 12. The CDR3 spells CASTPTDRVRNEQFF. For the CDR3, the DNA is TGTGCCAGCACCCCAACGGACAGGGTTAGGAATGAGCAGTTCTTC.

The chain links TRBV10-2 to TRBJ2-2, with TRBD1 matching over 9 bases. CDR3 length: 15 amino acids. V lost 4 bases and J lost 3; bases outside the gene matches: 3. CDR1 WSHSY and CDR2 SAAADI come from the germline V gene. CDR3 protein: CASSGGTGHTGELFF. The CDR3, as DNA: TGCGCCAGCAGTGGGGGGACAGGGCACACCGGGGAGCTGTTTTTT.

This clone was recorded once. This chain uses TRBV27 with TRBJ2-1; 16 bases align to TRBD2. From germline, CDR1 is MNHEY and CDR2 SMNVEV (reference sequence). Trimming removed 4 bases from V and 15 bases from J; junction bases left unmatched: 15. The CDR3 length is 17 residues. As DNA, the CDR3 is TGTGCCAGCAGTTCGACCGGGACTAGCGGGAGGGCCTATAATTCGTTCTTC. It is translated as CASSSTGTSGRAYNSFF.

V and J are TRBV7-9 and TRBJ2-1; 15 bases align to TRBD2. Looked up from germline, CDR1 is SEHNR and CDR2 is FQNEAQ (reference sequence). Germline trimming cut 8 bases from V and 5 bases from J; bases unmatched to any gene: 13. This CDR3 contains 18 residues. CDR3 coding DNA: TGTGCCAGCGGCCCGACAGGACTAGCGGGAGGGCCTGACAATGAGCAGTTCTTC. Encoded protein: CASGPTGLAGGPDNEQFF. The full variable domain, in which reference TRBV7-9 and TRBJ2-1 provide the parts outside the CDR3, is DTGVSQNPRHKITKRGQNVTFRCDPISEHNRLYWYRQTLGQGPEFLTYFQNEAQLEKSRLLSDRFSAERPKGSFSTLEIQRTEQGDSAMYLCASGPTGLAGGPDNEQFFGPGTRLTVL.

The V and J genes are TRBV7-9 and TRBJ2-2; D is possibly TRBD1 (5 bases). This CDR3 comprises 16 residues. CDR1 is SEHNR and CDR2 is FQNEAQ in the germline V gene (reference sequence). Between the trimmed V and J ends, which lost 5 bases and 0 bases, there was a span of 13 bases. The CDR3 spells CASSVYRNSNTGELFF. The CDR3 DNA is TGTGCCAGCAGCGTCTACAGGAACTCGAACACCGGGGAGCTGTTTTTT.

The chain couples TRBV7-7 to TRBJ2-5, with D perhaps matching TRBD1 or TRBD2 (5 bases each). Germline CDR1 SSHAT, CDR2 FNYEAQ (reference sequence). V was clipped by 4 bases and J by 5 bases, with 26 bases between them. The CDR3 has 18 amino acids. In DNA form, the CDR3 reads TGTGCCAGCAGCTCAGGACACGGACGCCAACCGGGGTACGAGACCCAGTACTTC. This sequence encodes CASSSGHGRQPGYETQYF.

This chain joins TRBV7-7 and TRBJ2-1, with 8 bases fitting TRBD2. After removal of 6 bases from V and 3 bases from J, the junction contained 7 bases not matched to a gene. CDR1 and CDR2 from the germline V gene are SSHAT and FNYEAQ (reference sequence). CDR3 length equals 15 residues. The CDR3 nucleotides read TGTGCCAGCAGTCTCACTAGCGGAGTCTACAATGAGCAGTTCTTC. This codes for CASSLTSGVYNEQFF.

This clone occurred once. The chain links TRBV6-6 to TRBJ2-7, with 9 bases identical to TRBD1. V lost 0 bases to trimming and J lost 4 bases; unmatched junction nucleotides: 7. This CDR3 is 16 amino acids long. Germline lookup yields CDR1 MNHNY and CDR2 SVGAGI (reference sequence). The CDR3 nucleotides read TGTGCCAGCAGTTACTCCGAATTGACAGGGGGGTACGAGCAGTACTTC. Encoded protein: CASSYSELTGGYEQYF.